Here is one T cell receptor beta chain with its context. This specimen belongs to a study of blood T cell repertoires in COVID-19. Study details: T cells, B-cell-depleted T cells, or PBMCs provided the cDNA or gDNA that served as material.

Participants spanned ages about 18 to 89 years and resided in 20 to 30 US areas. This CDR3 has 14 residues. TCRdb keeps only in-frame clones here, not all; method: immunoSEQ multiplex PCR. The data contain about 220,000 clones, 80% to 90% of them singletons. Specimen: PBMCs or T cells enriched from blood (not recorded which). The receptor comes from a woman in her fifties or sixties with acute COVID-19. The chain combines TRBV21-1 with TRBJ2-7; the table's D call, TRBD2, was not checked against the DNA. TRBV21-1 has pseudogene status. The CDR3 protein is CASSKLAGAGEQYF. The CDR3 bases are TGTGCCAGCAGCAAACTAGCGGGAGCGGGCGAGCAGTACTTC.